Included here is one T cell receptor (beta chain) sequence, with context. V lost 9 bases to trimming and J lost 0 bases, with 15 bases between them. Germline CDR1 is LNHDA and CDR2 is SQIVND (reference sequence). This CDR3 is built from 15 residues. These data belong to a study of cytomegalovirus exposure and HLA in healthy donors. Generated by immunoSEQ multiplex PCR, the TCRdb table keeps only in-frame clones and is missing some. The data show about 88,000 clones, with approximately 84% seen just once and 9.5% to 13% held by the top ten. The sequenced material came from PBMCs. This sequence originates from a woman under 30 in good health and CMV-seropositive. This chain connects TRBV19 to TRBJ1-3, with D possibly TRBD1 on 5 matching bases. CDR3 in amino acids: CASRVPKNSGNTIYF. CDR3 DNA: TGTGCCAGCAGGGTTCCCAAGAACTCTGGAAACACCATATATTTT.